A single sample gave rise to the 23 T cell receptor beta chains below, sequenced in a study of response to subunit inactivated influenza vaccine. One entry per CDR3 protein results from TCRdb running MiXCR on the RT-PCR reads. The table has 200,000 to 250,000 distinct CDR3 sequences, 9.5% to 15% seen once. Sample: non-naive T cells sorted from PBMCs, taken less than 15 days before vaccination. The receptors here all came from a man aged 45 to 65 who received an inactivated influenza vaccine.

This clonotype was found many times. The V and J genes are TRBV12-3 or TRBV12-4 and TRBJ2-5; D gene uncertain. This CDR3 region has 14 residues. The V end was cut by 6 bases, the J end by 1 base, with 12 bases between. CDR3: CASSHGRLQETQYF. Written as DNA, the CDR3 is TGTGCCAGCAGCCACGGACGGCTCCAAGAGACCCAGTACTTC.

The chain couples TRBV6-1 to TRBJ1-5; maybe TRBD1 (6 bases). This CDR3 spans 15 amino acids. V dropped 5 bases and J dropped 5 bases, with 16 bases sitting between them. The germline CDR1 and CDR2 sequences are MNHNS and SASEGT. For the CDR3, the DNA is TGTGCCAGCAGTAGGGAGGCACAGGGCGATCAGCCCCAGCATTTT. This gives the protein CASSREAQGDQPQHF.

This clonotype was found a few times. The chain couples TRBV29-1 to TRBJ1-3; 7 nucleotides agree with TRBD1. Germline CDR1 reads SQVTM; CDR2 reads ANQGSEA. Trimming took 7 bases from V and 4 from J; bases not matched to a gene: 7. The CDR3 is made up of 13 amino acids. CDR3 nucleotide sequence: TGCAGCGCCTCGGACAGGATCGGAAACACCATATATTTT. This gives the protein CSASDRIGNTIYF. Supplemented by reference TRBV29-1 and TRBJ1-3, the full variable domain reads SAVISQKPSRDICQRGTSLTIQCQVDSQVTMMFWYRQQPGQSLTLIATANQGSEATYESGFVIDKFPISRPNLTFSTLTVSNMSPEDSSIYLCSASDRIGNTIYFGEGSWLTVV.

This clonotype occurred many times. This chain uses TRBV20-1 with TRBJ2-7; 8 bases match TRBD1. Germline lookup yields CDR1 DFQATT and CDR2 SNEGSKA (reference sequence). V shed 4 bases and J 3 bases; nucleotides not matched to a gene: 5. The CDR3 is made up of 13 amino acids. The CDR3 sequence: CSAKQGQVYEQYF. CDR3 coding DNA: TGCAGTGCTAAACAGGGACAGGTCTACGAGCAGTACTTC.

This clonotype has more than one count but fewer than ten. The chain joins TRBV21-1 to TRBJ1-1; TRBD1, the D gene given by the table, was not confirmed from the DNA. TRBV21-1 is assigned pseudogene status. The CDR3 length is 17 residues. The CDR3 here is CASSTPGTGVLNTEAFF. CDR3 sequence (DNA): TGTGCCAGCAGCACCCCCGGGACAGGGGTCCTGAACACTGAAGCTTTCTTT.

This clonotype was seen a few times. The chain links TRBV28 to TRBJ2-7, with a possible D match to TRBD2 (6 bases). Trimming removed 3 bases from V and 6 bases from J, with 21 bases in between. The CDR3 spans 16 residues. Germline CDR1 MDHEN, CDR2 SYDVKM. Here the CDR3 reads CASSFISRGYWSEQYF. DNA for the CDR3: TGTGCCAGCAGTTTTATCTCCCGGGGGTACTGGAGCGAGCAGTACTTC.

This clonotype was counted many times. The CDR3 DNA is TGCAGCGTTTACTTTACTAGCGGGCCCGGGGAGCTGTTTTTT. It codes for CSVYFTSGPGELFF. The rearrangement joins TRBV29-1 to TRBJ2-2, with TRBD2 matching 9 bases. J lost 6 bases, V lost 5 bases, and 7 bases had no gene match. The CDR3 extends over 14 amino acids. Germline V gene sequence: CDR1 SQVTM, CDR2 ANQGSEA.

This rearrangement joins TRBV20-1 to TRBJ2-1; no firm D call. The CDR3 is made up of 14 amino acids. V shed 2 bases and J shed 6 bases, with 14 bases lying between them. CDR1 and CDR2 from the germline V gene are DFQATT and SNEGSKA (reference sequence). As DNA, the CDR3 is TGCAGTGCTAGAAAGCAGCTAGGGATCAATGAGCAGTTCTTC. Translated: CSARKQLGINEQFF.

Only a few counts were recorded for this clonotype. This chain uses TRBV5-6 with TRBJ2-5; 8 bases are shared with TRBD1. The CDR3 contains 13 residues. CDR1 and CDR2 (germline): SGHDT, YYEEEE. Trimming at V came to 3 bases and at J to 10 bases, leaving 8 bases not matched to a gene. The CDR3 loop is CASSSLQGGDQYF. In DNA, the CDR3 is TGTGCCAGCAGCTCGTTACAGGGGGGCGACCAGTACTTC.

The chain employs TRBV6-2 or TRBV6-3 and TRBJ2-6; 9 nucleotides align to TRBD1. The CDR3 totals 16 residues. Germline-derived CDR1 and CDR2 are MNHEY and SVGEGT. The J segment lost 0 bases and the V segment lost 7 bases, leaving 4 bases of the junction unmatched. CDR3 DNA: TGTGCCAGCACCCGGACAGGGGCCTCTGGGGCCAACGTCCTGACTTTC. Protein sequence: CASTRTGASGANVLTF.

On this clonotype itself: Mismatch with germline at one junction end may stem from a read error. This chain uses TRBV5-3 with TRBJ2-3; TRBD2 matches at 7 bases. TRBV5-3 falls under the ORF class, with uncertain function. The CDR3 is made up of 16 amino acids. CDR3: CARSPTSVRGTDTQYF. The CDR3 nucleotides read TGTGCTAGAAGTCCCACTAGCGTTCGCGGCACAGATACGCAGTATTTT.

The chain links TRBV4-2 to TRBJ2-3; 11 bases fit TRBD2. Germline CDR1 LGHNA, CDR2 YNFKEQ. Unmatched junction bases numbered 10, after V lost 0 bases and J lost 2 bases. The CDR3 has 19 residues. The CDR3 coding sequence is TGTGCCAGCAGCCAAGAGAGTACCGTGACTAGCGGGAACACAGATACGCAGTATTTT. This encodes CASSQESTVTSGNTDTQYF.

This clonotype occurred a few times. The chain couples TRBV4-3 to TRBJ1-6; D not resolved. This CDR3 is 12 amino acids long. Germline values: CDR1 LGHNA, CDR2 YSLEER. Trimming removed 1 base at V and 9 bases at J, with 4 bases between. CDR3 nucleotide sequence: TGCGCCAGCAGCCAAGGCGCTTCACCCCTCCACTTT. Translation gives CASSQGASPLHF.

The chain has TRBV18 and TRBJ2-7, with a possible D match to TRBD1 (6 bases). Germline loops: CDR1 KGHSH, CDR2 LQKENI. This CDR3 comprises 18 residues. V lost 5 bases, J lost 1 base, and 24 bases lay in between. CDR3 sequence reads: CASSNRRAVGGESYEQYF. The CDR3 DNA is TGTGCCAGCTCAAACCGTAGGGCGGTAGGGGGTGAATCCTACGAGCAGTACTTC.

The genes are TRBV11-2 and TRBJ1-2; D perhaps matches TRBD1 (5 bases). V was pared by 7 bases and J by 5 bases, with 14 bases between. Germline values: CDR1 SGHAT, CDR2 FQNNGV. The CDR3 covers 13 residues. The CDR3 nucleotides are TGTGCCAGCAACGGCCGGGGGGTATATGGCTACACCTTC. Protein product: CASNGRGVYGYTF.

This clonotype has a count of ten or more. Likely a read error: the CDR3 ends without its conserved phenylalanine or tryptophan. The DNA is omitted, as the CDR3 cannot be located on it reliably, and the CDR3 follows TCRdb's listing. The rearrangement joins TRBV2 to TRBJ1-2; the table's D gene call, TRBD1, was not cross checked with the DNA. The germline V gene encodes CDR1 SNHLY and CDR2 FYNNEI. The CDR3 has 10 residues if both end residues are counted. The CDR3 spells CASYRGPVST.

The rearrangement links TRBV9 to TRBJ2-3, with no clear D. The CDR3 is 14 amino acids. The germline gives CDR1 SGDLS, CDR2 YYNGEE. V was cut by 5 bases and J by 5 bases, with 15 bases left in between. CDR3 nucleotides: TGTGCCAGCAGTCGATTGGTGGCCGGAGATACGCAGTATTTT. As protein: CASSRLVAGDTQYF.

The CDR3 DNA reads as TGTGCCAGCAGTTACGATCCGGGGGAGAACAATGAGCAGTTCTTC. It encodes CASSYDPGENNEQFF. The chain uses TRBV6-2 or TRBV6-3 and TRBJ2-1; TRBD2 might be the D (6 bases). The germline V gene has CDR1 MNHEY and CDR2 SVGEGT. CDR3 size: 15 residues. V lost 2 bases and J 5 bases, leaving 13 bases between the germline ends.

This clonotype was detected only a few times. The CDR3 DNA reads as TGTGCCAGCAGTTTGGTCCCCTGGGGAGGACAGCCCCAGCATTTT. Translation: CASSLVPWGGQPQHF. The chain has TRBV27 and TRBJ1-5, with D unclear. CDR1 and CDR2 (germline): MNHEY, SMNVEV (reference sequence). The CDR3 is 15 amino acids. Trimming pared 3 bases from V and 7 bases from J, leaving 16 bases between.

The chain recombines TRBV9 with TRBJ2-1; 8 bases fit TRBD2. V lost 1 base, J lost 3 bases, and 3 bases stayed unmatched. Germline V gives CDR1 SGDLS, CDR2 YYNGEE. The CDR3 extends over 15 amino acids. The CDR3 DNA sequence: TGTGCCAGCAGCGTAACTAGCGGACACTACAATGAGCAGTTCTTC. Protein: CASSVTSGHYNEQFF.

A few counts support this clonotype. This chain uses TRBV18 with TRBJ2-7; 11 nucleotides align to TRBD2. V gave up 0 bases and J gave up 3 bases; unmatched junction bases: 4. This CDR3 has 16 residues. Germline lookup yields CDR1 KGHSH and CDR2 LQKENI. DNA for the CDR3: TGTGCCAGCTCACCACCGGGACTAGCGGACTTCTACGAGCAGTACTTC. It specifies CASSPPGLADFYEQYF.

Only a few counts were recorded for this clonotype. V usage is TRBV7-8 and J usage is TRBJ2-1; TRBD2 matches 10 bases. The CDR3 spans 15 residues. Germline lookup yields CDR1 SGHVS and CDR2 FQNEAQ. The ends lost 1 base at V and 8 bases at J; junction bases unmatched: 5. For the CDR3, the DNA is TGTGCCAGCAGCTTAGGTAGCGGGAGGTCCCATGAGCAGTTCTTC. It specifies CASSLGSGRSHEQFF.

V and J are TRBV14 and TRBJ2-1; 10 bases are shared with TRBD1. The germline gives CDR1 SGHDN, CDR2 FVKESK. J gave up 5 bases and V 3 bases, and 10 bases lay outside the gene matches. The CDR3 sequence is 17 residues long. CDR3 DNA sequence: TGTGCCAGCAGCCAGGGACAGGGGTATTATCGGGACAATGAGCAGTTCTTC. It translates to CASSQGQGYYRDNEQFF.